Below are 23 T cell receptor beta chains sequenced from a single sample in a study of OX40 agonist ivuxolimab in advanced cancers. The protocol was immunoSEQ multiplex PCR, while the TCRdb copy is restricted to in-frame clones and leaves out a portion. The data contain roughly 100,000 clones, 91% of them singletons. The source was CD4+ or CD8+ T cells sorted from blood, collected in a trial of the OX40 agonist ivuxolimab. The origin of the receptors is an adult with an advanced solid tumor such as melanoma, head and neck, liver or kidney cancer.

The chain employs TRBV29-1 and TRBJ2-3, with 7 positions matching TRBD2. J lost 5 bases, V lost 6 bases, and 8 bases had no gene match. Germline V CDR1 and CDR2: SQVTM, ANQGSEA. The length of the CDR3 is 13 residues. CDR3 region: CSVARTGGDTQYF. The CDR3, as DNA: TGCAGCGTCGCCAGGACGGGGGGAGATACGCAGTATTTT.

The chain carries TRBV2 and TRBJ2-7, with D possibly TRBD2 on 6 matching bases. The CDR3 is 15 amino acids. V was cut by 7 bases and J by 2 bases, with 18 bases left in between. Germline lookup yields CDR1 SNHLY and CDR2 FYNNEI. CDR3 amino acids: CASNVAARGPYEQYF. In DNA form, the CDR3 reads TGTGCCAGCAATGTCGCGGCGCGGGGTCCCTACGAGCAGTACTTC.

The rearrangement links TRBV6-5 to TRBJ2-7; TRBD2 is a possible D gene (6 bases). The CDR3 extends over 13 amino acids. V was shortened by 5 bases and J by 6 bases, with 14 bases between the two germline ends. Germline CDR1 and CDR2: MNHEY and SVGAGI. CDR3 residues: CASSPVGGGEQYF. As DNA, the CDR3 is TGTGCCAGCAGTCCAGTGGGGGGAGGCGAGCAGTACTTC.

The chain couples TRBV5-5 to TRBJ2-7; 8 bases match TRBD1. The germline V gene has CDR1 SGHKS and CDR2 YYEKEE (reference sequence). V gave up 3 bases and J gave up 2 bases; unmatched junction bases: 10. The CDR3 extends over 16 amino acids. The CDR3 coding sequence is TGTGCCAGCAGCTCCGACAGGGGCACCGGAACCTACGAGCAGTACTTC. Protein sequence: CASSSDRGTGTYEQYF.

This clone was recorded only once. The CDR3 here is CASSQRNYGYTF. DNA of the CDR3: TGTGCCAGCAGCCAGAGGAACTATGGCTACACCTTC. V and J are TRBV14 and TRBJ1-2; no clear D. There are 12 residues in the CDR3. The V and J ends lost 3 bases and 2 bases respectively, with 4 bases between them. The germline gives CDR1 SGHDN, CDR2 FVKESK.

As to this clone: Compared with germline, one end of the junction differs, possibly owing to a read error. The chain has TRBV4-1 and TRBJ2-7, with TRBD2 identical over 12 bases. CDR1 and CDR2 (germline): MGHRA, YSYEKL. This CDR3 region has 13 residues. DNA of the CDR3: TGCGCCAGCAGCCAACTAGCGGGAGGGCCCATCCTTTTT. Its translation: CASSQLAGGPILF.

The gene calls are TRBV25-1 and TRBJ1-6; 8 bases line up with TRBD1. CDR3 length equals 14 residues. V shed 7 bases and J 9 bases; nucleotides not matched to a gene: 8. CDR1 is MGHDK and CDR2 is SYGVNS in the germline V gene. Here the CDR3 reads CASKQGGVSSPLHF. DNA for the CDR3: TGTGCCAGCAAACAGGGGGGGGTTTCTTCACCCCTCCACTTT.

The rearrangement links TRBV6-1 to TRBJ1-6, with D possibly being TRBD1 (5 bases). Trimming stripped 9 bases from V and 7 bases from J, with 19 bases between. The germline V gene has CDR1 MNHNS and CDR2 SASEGT. CDR3 length: 15 amino acids. The CDR3, as DNA: TGTGCCAGTAACCGGGACCCAGAGGAGAATTCACCCCTCCACTTT. It is translated as CASNRDPEENSPLHF.

The chain employs TRBV18 and TRBJ1-5; a possible D gene is TRBD1 (6 bases). In germline, CDR1 is KGHSH, CDR2 LQKENI. Trimming removed 3 bases from V and 2 bases from J, with 11 bases in between. The length of the CDR3 is 15 residues. The CDR3 loop reads CASSPVTGGNQPQHF. CDR3 DNA sequence: TGTGCCAGCTCACCGGTGACAGGAGGCAATCAGCCCCAGCATTTT.

This clone was recorded once. The chain employs TRBV6-6 and TRBJ2-7; 11 bases map to TRBD2. The germline CDR1 and CDR2 sequences are MNHNY and SVGAGI (reference sequence). The J segment lost 6 bases and the V segment lost 2 bases, leaving 6 bases of the junction unmatched. CDR3 length equals 15 residues. The CDR3 coding sequence is TGTGCCAGCAGTTACAGTACTAGCGGGGGTCTCGAGCAGTACTTC. The encoded protein is CASSYSTSGGLEQYF.

Turning to this clone: At one end the junction does not follow the germline gene, possibly because of a read error. The V and J genes are TRBV27 and TRBJ2-7; 10 bases agree with TRBD2. The germline gives CDR1 MNHEY, CDR2 SMNVEV (reference sequence). CDR3 length equals 16 residues. CDR3 nucleotide sequence: TGTGCCAGCAGTTTACTAGCGGGAGAGCAACTCTACGGGCAGTACTTC. Amino acid sequence: CASSLLAGEQLYGQYF.

As DNA, the CDR3 is TGTGCCTGGAGAGGGGCGCATGAGCAGTTCTTC. It translates to CAWRGAHEQFF. The rearrangement joins TRBV30 to TRBJ2-1, with a possible D match to TRBD1 (5 bases). From germline, CDR1 is GTSNPN and CDR2 SVGIG (reference sequence). The CDR3 is 11 residues long. Trimming shortened V by 3 bases and J by 8 bases, and 8 bases separated the two germline ends. Using reference TRBV30 and TRBJ2-1 for the parts outside the CDR3, the full variable domain is SQTIHQWPATLVQPVGSPLSLECTVEGTSNPNLYWYRQAAGRGLQLLFYSVGIGQISSEVPQNLSASRPQDRQFILSSKKLLLSDSGFYLCAWRGAHEQFFGPGTRLTVL.

The J gene is TRBJ1-2, the V gene TRBV5-1; maybe TRBD1 (5 bases). Germline V CDR1 and CDR2: SGHRS, YFSETQ. V was cut by 4 bases and J by 2 bases, with 15 bases left in between. This CDR3 has 15 amino acids. CDR3 in amino acids: CASSPSAGLNYGYTF. DNA of the CDR3: TGCGCCAGCAGCCCTTCCGCAGGGCTAAACTATGGCTACACCTTC.

V usage is TRBV19 and J usage is TRBJ2-7, with a tentative D call TRBD2 (5 bases). The CDR3 covers 14 residues. Trimming shortened V by 5 bases and J by 2 bases, and 13 bases separated the two germline ends. Germline values: CDR1 LNHDA, CDR2 SQIVND (reference sequence). CDR3 sequence: CASSADWITYEQYF. As DNA, the CDR3 is TGTGCCAGTAGTGCGGACTGGATAACCTACGAGCAGTACTTC.

The CDR3 reads CAISESVPSGANVLTF. DNA of the CDR3: TGTGCCATCAGTGAGTCAGTTCCCTCTGGGGCCAACGTCCTGACTTTC. The rearrangement joins TRBV10-3 to TRBJ2-6; D call uncertain. The V gene's germline CDR1 is ENHRY and CDR2 SYGVKD. Between the trimmed V and J ends, which lost 0 bases and 0 bases, there was a span of 6 bases. The CDR3 runs 16 residues.

This clone was seen just once. The J gene is TRBJ2-1, the V gene TRBV11-3, with D tentatively TRBD2 (5 bases). CDR1 and CDR2 (germline): SGHNT, YENEEA. Trimming removed 5 bases from V and 4 bases from J, with 18 bases in between. CDR3 length: 16 amino acids. CDR3 amino acids: CASSARTAGGYNEQFF. In nucleotides, the CDR3 is TGTGCCAGCAGCGCCCGGACCGCGGGTGGTTACAATGAGCAGTTCTTC.

V and J are TRBV7-2 and TRBJ1-4; D gene ambiguous. Germline V gene data show CDR1 as SGHTA and CDR2 as FQGNSA. This CDR3 has 14 residues. V shed 1 base and J shed 0 bases, with 3 bases lying between them. The CDR3 DNA follows: TGTGCCAGCAGCTTAGAAACAACTAATGAAAAACTGTTTTTT. Its protein is CASSLETTNEKLFF. The entire variable domain, with the rest obtained from reference TRBV7-2 and TRBJ1-4, is as follows: GAGVSQSPSNKVTEKGKDVELRCDPISGHTALYWYRQSLGQGLEFLIYFQGNSAPDKSGLPSDRFSAERTGGSVSTLTIQRTQQEDSAVYLCASSLETTNEKLFFGSGTQLSVL.

The chain is built from TRBV5-1 and TRBJ1-1; the D is unclear. Germline assignment: CDR1 SGHRS and CDR2 YFSETQ. The V gene lost 3 bases and the J gene lost 4 bases, with 19 bases spanning the gap. The length of the CDR3 is 16 residues. The CDR3 bases are TGCGCCAGCAGCTCCCAGTTGACCGGACCGGGCACTGAAGCTTTCTTT. This sequence encodes CASSSQLTGPGTEAFF.

This rearrangement joins TRBV6-4 to TRBJ2-2; 9 bases map to TRBD1. The germline V gene has CDR1 MRHNA and CDR2 SNTAGT. Germline trimming cut 6 bases from V and 4 bases from J; bases unmatched to any gene: 9. The CDR3 runs to 16 residues. The CDR3 DNA sequence: TGTGCCAGCAGCCCGGTACAGGGGGCCGGCACCGGGGAGCTGTTTTTT. This sequence encodes CASSPVQGAGTGELFF.

This clone was observed once. V usage is TRBV6-6 and J usage is TRBJ1-1; TRBD1 aligns across 7 bases. Germline loops: CDR1 MNHNY, CDR2 SVGAGI (reference sequence). The CDR3 has 15 amino acids. V was clipped by 7 bases and J by 2 bases; unmatched bases: 10. CDR3 sequence: CASKQTGAGNTEAFF. DNA of the CDR3: TGTGCCAGCAAGCAAACAGGGGCCGGTAACACTGAAGCTTTCTTT.

This chain joins TRBV10-1 and TRBJ2-7, with D perhaps being TRBD1 or TRBD2 (5 bases each). V was shortened by 10 bases and J by 5 bases, with 15 bases between the two germline ends. Germline V gene data show CDR1 as WNHNN and CDR2 as SYGVQD (reference sequence). The CDR3 extends over 12 amino acids. CDR3: CATRGEGNEQYF. The DNA for the CDR3 is TGCGCCACCCGGGGTGAGGGGAACGAGCAGTACTTC.

This chain's CDR3 is CASSLVQMGQYF. CDR3 in DNA: TGTGCCAGCAGCTTAGTACAGATGGGGCAGTACTTC. The chain carries TRBV7-8 and TRBJ2-7; D gene uncertain. Germline values: CDR1 SGHVS, CDR2 FQNEAQ. The CDR3 covers 12 residues. The germline V and J ends were trimmed by 1 base and 9 bases, with 10 bases remaining between them. The complete variable domain, with remaining parts taken from reference TRBV7-8 and TRBJ2-7, reads GAGVSQSPRYKVAKRGQDVALRCDPISGHVSLFWYQQALGQGPEFLTYFQNEAQLDKSGLPSDRFFAERPEGSVSTLKIQRTQQEDSAVYLCASSLVQMGQYFGPGTRLTVT.

As to this clone: This same CDR3 is encoded by further DNA sequences in the sample. The chain couples TRBV7-2 to TRBJ2-3; the D is unclear. The CDR3 consists of 14 residues. Deletions cut 3 bases from V and 3 bases from J, with 10 bases between. Germline lookup yields CDR1 SGHTA and CDR2 FQGNSA. DNA of the CDR3: TGTGCCAGCAGCTTGGGGTTAGCTACAGATACGCAGTATTTT. This sequence encodes CASSLGLATDTQYF.